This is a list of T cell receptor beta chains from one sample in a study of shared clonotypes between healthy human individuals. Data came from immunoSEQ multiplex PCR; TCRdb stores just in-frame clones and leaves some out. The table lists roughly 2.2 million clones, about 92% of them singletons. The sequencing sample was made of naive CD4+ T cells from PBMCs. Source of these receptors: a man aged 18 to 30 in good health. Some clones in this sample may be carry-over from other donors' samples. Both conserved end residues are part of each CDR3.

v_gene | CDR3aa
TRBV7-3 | CASSLSLAGVHEQYF
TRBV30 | CAWSPGEDTQYF
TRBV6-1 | CASSDPGPYTIGTQYF
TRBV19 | CASSRVTGGNQPQHF
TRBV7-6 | CASSFGTRVEQFF
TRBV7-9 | CASSPRLVAGRYEQYF
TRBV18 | CASSPLLGNTEAFF
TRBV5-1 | CASSPLAGGQETQYF
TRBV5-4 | CASSFTGTGNQPQHF
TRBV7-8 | CASSLSGRAGNEQFF
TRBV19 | CASSIQFGEYGYTF
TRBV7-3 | CASSPHQVAGSYNEQFF
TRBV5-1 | CASSLDPNNEQFF
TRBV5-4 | CASSFGTSKGGYTF
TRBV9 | CASSPRTGDDNEQFF
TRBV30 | CAWSLGANYGYTF
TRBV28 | CASSSSRQGHGYTF
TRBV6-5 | CASSLSGVRGTEAFF